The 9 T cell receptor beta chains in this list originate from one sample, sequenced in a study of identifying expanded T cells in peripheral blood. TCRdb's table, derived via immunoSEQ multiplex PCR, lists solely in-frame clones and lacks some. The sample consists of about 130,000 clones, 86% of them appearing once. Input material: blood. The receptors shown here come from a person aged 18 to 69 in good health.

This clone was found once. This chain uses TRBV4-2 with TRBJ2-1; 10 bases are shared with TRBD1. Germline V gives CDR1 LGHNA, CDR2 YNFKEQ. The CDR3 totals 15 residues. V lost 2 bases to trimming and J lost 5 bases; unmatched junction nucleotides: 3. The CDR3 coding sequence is TGTGCCAGCAGCCAACCGGACAGGGGGGACAATGAGCAGTTCTTC. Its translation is CASSQPDRGDNEQFF.

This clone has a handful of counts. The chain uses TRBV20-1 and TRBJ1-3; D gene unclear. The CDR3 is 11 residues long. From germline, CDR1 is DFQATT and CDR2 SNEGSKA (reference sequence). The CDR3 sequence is CSVLEGNTIYF. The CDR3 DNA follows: TGCAGCGTCTTGGAGGGAAACACCATATATTTT.

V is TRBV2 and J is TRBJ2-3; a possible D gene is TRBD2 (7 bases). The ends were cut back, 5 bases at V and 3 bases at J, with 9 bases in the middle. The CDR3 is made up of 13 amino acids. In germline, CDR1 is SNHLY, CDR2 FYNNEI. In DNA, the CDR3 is TGTGCCAGCAGTCGGGGGGCTACAGATACGCAGTATTTT. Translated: CASSRGATDTQYF. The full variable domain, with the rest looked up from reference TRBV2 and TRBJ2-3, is EPEVTQTPSHQVTQMGQEVILRCVPISNHLYFYWYRQILGQKVEFLVSFYNNEISEKSEIFDDQFSVERPDGSNFTLKIRSTKLEDSAMYFCASSRGATDTQYFGPGTRLTVL.

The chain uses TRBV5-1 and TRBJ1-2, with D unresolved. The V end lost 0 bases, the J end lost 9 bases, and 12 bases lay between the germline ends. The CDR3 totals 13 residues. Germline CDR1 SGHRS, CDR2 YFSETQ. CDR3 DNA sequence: TGCGCCAGCAGCTTGGAAGGCAGTCCAAGCTACACCTTC. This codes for CASSLEGSPSYTF.

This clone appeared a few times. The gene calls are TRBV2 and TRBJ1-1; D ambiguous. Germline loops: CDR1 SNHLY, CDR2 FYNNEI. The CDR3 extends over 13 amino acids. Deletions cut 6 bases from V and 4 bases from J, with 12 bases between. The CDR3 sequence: CASRGREGTEAFF. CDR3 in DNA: TGTGCCAGCAGAGGTCGGGAAGGCACTGAAGCTTTCTTT.

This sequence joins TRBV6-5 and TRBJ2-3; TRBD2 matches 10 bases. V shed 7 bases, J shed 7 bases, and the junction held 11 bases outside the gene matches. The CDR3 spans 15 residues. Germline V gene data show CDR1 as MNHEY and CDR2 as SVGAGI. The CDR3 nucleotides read TGTGCCAGCAAGGTCCTAACTAGCGGGGTATATACGCAGTATTTT. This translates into CASKVLTSGVYTQYF.

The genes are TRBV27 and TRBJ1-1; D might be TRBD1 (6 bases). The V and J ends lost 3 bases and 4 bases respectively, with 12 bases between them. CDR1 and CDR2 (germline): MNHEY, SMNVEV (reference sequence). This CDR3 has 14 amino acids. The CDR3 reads CASSFRGAGTEAFF. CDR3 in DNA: TGTGCCAGCAGTTTCCGGGGGGCGGGCACTGAAGCTTTCTTT.

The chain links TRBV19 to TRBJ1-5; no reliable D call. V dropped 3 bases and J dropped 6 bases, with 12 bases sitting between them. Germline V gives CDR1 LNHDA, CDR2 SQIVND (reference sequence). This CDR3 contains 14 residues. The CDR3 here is CASSMGRPSQPQHF. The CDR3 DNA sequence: TGTGCCAGTAGTATGGGCCGGCCAAGTCAGCCCCAGCATTTT.

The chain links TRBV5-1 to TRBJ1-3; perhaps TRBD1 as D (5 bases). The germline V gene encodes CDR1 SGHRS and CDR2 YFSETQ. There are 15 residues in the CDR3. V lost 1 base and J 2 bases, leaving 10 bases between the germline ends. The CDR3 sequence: CASSLTGAPGNTIYF. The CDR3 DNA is TGCGCCAGCAGCTTGACTGGGGCGCCTGGAAACACCATATATTTT.